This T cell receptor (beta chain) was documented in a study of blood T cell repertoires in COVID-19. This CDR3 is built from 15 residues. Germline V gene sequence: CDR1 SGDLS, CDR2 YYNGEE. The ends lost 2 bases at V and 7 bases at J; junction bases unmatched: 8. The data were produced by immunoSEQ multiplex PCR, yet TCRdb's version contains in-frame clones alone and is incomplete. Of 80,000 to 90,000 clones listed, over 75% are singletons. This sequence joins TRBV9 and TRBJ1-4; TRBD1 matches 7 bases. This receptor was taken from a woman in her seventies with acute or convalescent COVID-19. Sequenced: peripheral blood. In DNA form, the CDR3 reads TGTGCCAGCAGCGTCAAGACAGGGAGAGGTGAAAAACTGTTTTTT. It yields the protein CASSVKTGRGEKLFF. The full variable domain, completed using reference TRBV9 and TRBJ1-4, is DSGVTQTPKHLITATGQRVTLRCSPRSGDLSVYWYQQSLDQGLQFLIQYYNGEERAKGNILERFSAQQFPDLHSELNLSSLELGDSALYFCASSVKTGRGEKLFFGSGTQLSVL.